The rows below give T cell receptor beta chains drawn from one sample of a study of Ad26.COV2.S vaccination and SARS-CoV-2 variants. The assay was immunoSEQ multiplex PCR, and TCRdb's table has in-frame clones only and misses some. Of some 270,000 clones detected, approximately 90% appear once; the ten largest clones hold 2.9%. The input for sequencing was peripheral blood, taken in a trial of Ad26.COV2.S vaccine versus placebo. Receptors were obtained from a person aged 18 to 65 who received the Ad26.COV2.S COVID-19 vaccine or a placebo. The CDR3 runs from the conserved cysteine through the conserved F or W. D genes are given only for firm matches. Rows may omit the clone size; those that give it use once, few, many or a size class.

cdr3_aa: CASSRGGGSNEKLFF
cdr3_nt: TGCGCCAGCAGCCGGGGGGGCGGCTCAAATGAAAAACTGTTTTTT
clone_size: NA
d_call: NA
j_call: TRBJ1-4
v_call: TRBV23-1

cdr3_aa: CASSQVSREDLYGYTF
cdr3_nt: TGTGCCAGCAGCCAAGTGAGCAGAGAAGACCTCTATGGCTACACCTTC
clone_size: NA
d_call: NA
j_call: TRBJ1-2
v_call: TRBV4-2

cdr3_aa: CASSPGQGGYTF
cdr3_nt: TGTGCCAGCAGTCCGGGACAGGGTGGCTACACCTTC
clone_size: NA
d_call: TRBD1
j_call: TRBJ1-2
v_call: TRBV6-6

cdr3_aa: CASSYLGTQMAQFF
cdr3_nt: TGTGCCAGCAGCTACTTAGGGACCCAGATGGCGCAGTTCTTC
clone_size: NA
d_call: NA
j_call: TRBJ2-1
v_call: TRBV6-2/TRBV6-3

cdr3_aa: CASTNQETQYF
cdr3_nt: TGCGCCAGCACAAACCAAGAGACCCAGTACTTC
clone_size: NA
d_call: NA
j_call: TRBJ2-5
v_call: TRBV5-1

cdr3_aa: CASSSLWTSSTDTQYF
cdr3_nt: TGTGCCAGCAGCTCTCTATGGACGAGTAGCACAGATACGCAGTATTTT
clone_size: NA
d_call: NA
j_call: TRBJ2-3
v_call: TRBV7-2

cdr3_aa: CASRSARGNQPQHF
cdr3_nt: TGTGCCAGCAGGTCGGCCCGTGGCAATCAGCCCCAGCATTTT
clone_size: NA
d_call: NA
j_call: TRBJ1-5
v_call: TRBV2

cdr3_aa: CASRMGNSPLHF
cdr3_nt: TGTGCCAGCAGGATGGGGAATTCACCCCTCCACTTT
clone_size: once
d_call: NA
j_call: TRBJ1-6
v_call: TRBV6-5

cdr3_aa: CASSPHWAKAYNSPLHF
cdr3_nt: TGTGCCAGCAGCCCACATTGGGCGAAGGCCTATAATTCACCCCTCCACTTT
clone_size: NA
d_call: NA
j_call: TRBJ1-6
v_call: TRBV3-1/TRBV3-2

cdr3_aa: CASSTRQGSDYGYTF
cdr3_nt: TGTGCCAGTAGTACCCGACAGGGGTCGGACTATGGCTACACCTTC
clone_size: NA
d_call: TRBD1
j_call: TRBJ1-2
v_call: TRBV19

cdr3_aa: CASSAGTGRTDTQYF
cdr3_nt: TGTGCCAGCAGCGCCGGGACAGGGCGCACAGATACGCAGTATTTT
clone_size: NA
d_call: TRBD1
j_call: TRBJ2-3
v_call: TRBV5-6

cdr3_aa: CASSLGSPDEQFF
cdr3_nt: TGTGCCAGCAGTTTAGGCAGCCCCGATGAGCAGTTCTTC
clone_size: NA
d_call: NA
j_call: TRBJ2-1
v_call: TRBV12-3/TRBV12-4

cdr3_aa: CASSTGQGYGYTF
cdr3_nt: TGTGCCAGCTCAACGGGACAGGGATATGGCTACACCTTC
clone_size: NA
d_call: TRBD1
j_call: TRBJ1-2
v_call: TRBV18

cdr3_aa: CASSLTTVNTEAFF
cdr3_nt: TGTGCCAGCAGCTTAACAACGGTGAACACTGAAGCTTTCTTT
clone_size: NA
d_call: NA
j_call: TRBJ1-1
v_call: TRBV7-3

cdr3_aa: CAISLYLGRTDTEAFF
cdr3_nt: TGTGCCATCAGTTTATACCTCGGACGGACGGACACTGAAGCTTTCTTT
clone_size: NA
d_call: NA
j_call: TRBJ1-1
v_call: TRBV10-3

cdr3_aa: CASMEGGQEKLFF
cdr3_nt: TGTGCCAGTATGGAGGGAGGACAAGAAAAACTGTTTTTT
clone_size: NA
d_call: NA
j_call: TRBJ1-4
v_call: TRBV19

cdr3_aa: CATSGGTGGLYGYTF
cdr3_nt: TGTGCCACCAGTGGCGGGACAGGGGGACTTTATGGCTACACCTTC
clone_size: once
d_call: TRBD1
j_call: TRBJ1-2
v_call: TRBV24-1

cdr3_aa: CASSPLTSGGARVHEQFF
cdr3_nt: TGTGCCAGCAGCCCGCTGACTAGCGGGGGGGCGAGGGTCCATGAGCAGTTCTTC
clone_size: NA
d_call: TRBD2
j_call: TRBJ2-1
v_call: TRBV7-6